Following are 10 T cell receptor beta chains from one sample sequenced in a study of blood T cell repertoires in COVID-19. The assay was immunoSEQ multiplex PCR, and TCRdb's table has in-frame clones only and misses some. The sample has about 15,000 clones; roughly four fifths are singletons. Sequencing input: peripheral blood. The source is a man at least 80 years old with active or convalescent COVID-19.

The chain carries TRBV6-4 and TRBJ2-1; the match to TRBD2 covers 7 bases. The CDR3 consists of 16 residues. J lost 4 bases, V lost 3 bases, and 9 bases had no gene match. CDR1 MRHNA and CDR2 SNTAGT come from the germline V gene. The CDR3 is CASSEGSGVGYNEQFF. CDR3 in DNA: TGTGCCAGCAGTGAAGGGAGCGGGGTCGGGTACAATGAGCAGTTCTTC.

This clone was observed a single time. The rearrangement links TRBV19 to TRBJ2-5, with 7 bases fitting TRBD1. This CDR3 has 13 amino acids. Germline CDR1 LNHDA, CDR2 SQIVND (reference sequence). The V segment lost 7 bases and the J segment 5 bases; nucleotides outside the gene matches: 7. This chain's CDR3 is CASKLDREETQYF. DNA for the CDR3: TGTGCCAGTAAACTCGACAGGGAGGAGACCCAGTACTTC.

The V gene is TRBV4-2, the J gene TRBJ1-2, with 7 bases fitting TRBD1. After removal of 0 bases from V and 8 bases from J, the junction contained 9 bases not matched to a gene. CDR1 is LGHNA and CDR2 is YNFKEQ in the germline V gene. The CDR3 totals 15 residues. For the CDR3, the DNA is TGTGCCAGCAGCCAAGAACCCACCGGGACAGAGGGCTACACCTTC. Residues: CASSQEPTGTEGYTF.

This chain links TRBV9 with TRBJ1-1, with D tentatively TRBD1 (6 bases). The CDR3 is made up of 13 amino acids. From germline, CDR1 is SGDLS and CDR2 YYNGEE. The V end lost 0 bases, the J end lost 4 bases, and 7 bases lay between the germline ends. The CDR3 DNA sequence: TGTGCCAGCAGCGTAGGGGGGCGCACTGAAGCTTTCTTT. This codes for CASSVGGRTEAFF.

The rearrangement uses TRBV7-8 and TRBJ1-2; 9 bases are shared with TRBD1. Germline values: CDR1 SGHVS, CDR2 FQNEAQ. The V segment lost 7 bases and the J segment 5 bases; nucleotides outside the gene matches: 8. CDR3 length: 14 amino acids. The CDR3 bases are TGTGCCAGCAACCCATTACAGGGGGCATATGGCTACACCTTC. It is translated as CASNPLQGAYGYTF.

J is TRBJ2-3 and V is TRBV5-4; tentatively, D is TRBD2 (5 bases). V shed 1 base and J shed 4 bases, with 13 bases lying between them. CDR1 is SGHNT, CDR2 YYREEE, per germline (reference sequence). The CDR3 runs 15 residues. As DNA, the CDR3 is TGTGCCAGCAGCTTGCGGTCTAGCAATCCAGATACGCAGTATTTT. Translating gives CASSLRSSNPDTQYF.

V gene TRBV12-5 combines with J gene TRBJ2-3, with 10 bases identical to TRBD1. Germline loops: CDR1 LGHNT, CDR2 FRNRAP. J lost 4 bases, V lost 5 bases, and 6 bases had no gene match. There are 15 residues in the CDR3. In nucleotides, the CDR3 is TGTGCTAGTGGTACCCGGGGACAGGGGTCAGATACGCAGTATTTT. It translates to CASGTRGQGSDTQYF.

The genes are TRBV11-3 and TRBJ2-1; TRBD2 is a possible D gene (6 bases). V shed 5 bases and J shed 2 bases, with 13 bases lying between them. CDR1 SGHNT and CDR2 YENEEA come from the germline V gene. This CDR3 has 15 amino acids. CDR3 protein: CASSPGGGAYNEQFF. The CDR3 DNA reads TGTGCCAGCAGCCCTGGTGGCGGGGCCTACAATGAGCAGTTCTTC.

This sequence joins TRBV15 and TRBJ1-5; weak D call: TRBD1 (5 bases). V was shortened by 4 bases and J by 4 bases, with 11 bases between the two germline ends. The CDR3 spans 14 residues. Germline V CDR1 and CDR2: LNHNV, YYDKDF (reference sequence). CDR3 sequence (DNA): TGTGCCACCAGCACGCGACAGCCTAATCAGCCCCAGCATTTT. Encoded protein: CATSTRQPNQPQHF. The full variable domain, its missing parts supplied by reference TRBV15 and TRBJ1-5, is DAMVIQNPRYQVTQFGKPVTLSCSQTLNHNVMYWYQQKSSQAPKLLFHYYDKDFNNEADTPDNFQSRRPNTSFCFLDIRSPGLGDTAMYLCATSTRQPNQPQHFGDGTRLSIL.

V and J are TRBV6-4 and TRBJ1-4, with 8 bases that match TRBD1. J was trimmed by 8 bases and V by 3 bases; bases with no gene match: 11. Germline CDR1 and CDR2: MRHNA and SNTAGT. The CDR3 has 16 residues. CDR3: CASSDIRTGFLEKLFF. The CDR3 DNA reads TGTGCCAGCAGTGATATTAGGACAGGGTTTTTAGAAAAACTGTTTTTT.